These T cell receptor beta chains were read from a single sample in a study of blood T cell repertoires in COVID-19. The table came from immunoSEQ multiplex PCR; TCRdb's copy has only in-frame clones and leaves some out. The sample yields about 91,000 clones, around 88% seen once. Source material: peripheral blood. The origin of the receptors is a woman between 70 and 85 years old with acute or convalescent COVID-19. Both conserved end residues are part of each CDR3. The order of the fields is clone size, V gene, D gene, CDR3 length, J gene, CDR3 DNA, CDR3 protein. The D gene is left open where the match is weak. Only some rows state a clone size, as once, few, many or a class for expanded clones.

clone_size: NA; v_call: TRBV7-9; d_call: NA; cdr3_length: 14; j_call: TRBJ1-1; cdr3_nt: TGTGCCAGCAGATGGACACCCCGAAGGACTGAAGCTTTCTTT; cdr3_aa: CASRWTPRRTEAFF
clone_size: once; v_call: TRBV29-1; d_call: NA; cdr3_length: 13; j_call: TRBJ1-1; cdr3_nt: TGCAGCGCCCAACTTGAGGGTGATGCTGAAGCTTTCTTT; cdr3_aa: CSAQLEGDAEAFF
clone_size: once; v_call: TRBV20-1; d_call: TRBD2; cdr3_length: 15; j_call: TRBJ2-5; cdr3_nt: TGCAGTGCTAGTTCCCCTAGCGGGGTTTGGGAGACCCAGTACTTC; cdr3_aa: CSASSPSGVWETQYF
clone_size: NA; v_call: TRBV28; d_call: TRBD1; cdr3_length: 16; j_call: TRBJ1-5; cdr3_nt: TGTGCCAGCAGTATAGGGACAGCGAATAGCAATCAGCCCCAGCATTTT; cdr3_aa: CASSIGTANSNQPQHF
clone_size: NA; v_call: TRBV6-6; d_call: NA; cdr3_length: 13; j_call: TRBJ2-7; cdr3_nt: TGTGCCAGCAGACGCGCCAGGGTCCTGGAGCAGTACTTC; cdr3_aa: CASRRARVLEQYF
clone_size: NA; v_call: TRBV19; d_call: NA; cdr3_length: 15; j_call: TRBJ2-3; cdr3_nt: TGTGCCAGTAGTATTTGGACAACCGAGGCAGATACGCAGTATTTT; cdr3_aa: CASSIWTTEADTQYF
clone_size: NA; v_call: TRBV15; d_call: TRBD2; cdr3_length: 16; j_call: TRBJ2-3; cdr3_nt: TGTGCCACCAGCAGTGGACTAGCGGGACCGGCAGATACGCAGTATTTT; cdr3_aa: CATSSGLAGPADTQYF
clone_size: NA; v_call: TRBV15; d_call: TRBD1; cdr3_length: 17; j_call: TRBJ2-7; cdr3_nt: TGTGCCACCAGCAGAGATTACGTGGGGACAGGGCCCTACGAGCAGTACTTC; cdr3_aa: CATSRDYVGTGPYEQYF
clone_size: NA; v_call: TRBV6-5; d_call: TRBD1; cdr3_length: 13; j_call: TRBJ1-2; cdr3_nt: TGTGCCAGCAGAAACAGGGGAAACTATGGCTACACCTTC; cdr3_aa: CASRNRGNYGYTF
clone_size: NA; v_call: TRBV2; d_call: TRBD2; cdr3_length: 16; j_call: TRBJ2-1; cdr3_nt: TGTGCCAGCAGTGAAGTAATAGCGGGAGGAAGTAGTGAGCAGTTCTTC; cdr3_aa: CASSEVIAGGSSEQFF
clone_size: NA; v_call: TRBV2; d_call: NA; cdr3_length: 14; j_call: TRBJ1-5; cdr3_nt: TGTGCGTCCGCCCAGTCCGATCGCCATCAGCCCCAGCATTTT; cdr3_aa: CASAQSDRHQPQHF